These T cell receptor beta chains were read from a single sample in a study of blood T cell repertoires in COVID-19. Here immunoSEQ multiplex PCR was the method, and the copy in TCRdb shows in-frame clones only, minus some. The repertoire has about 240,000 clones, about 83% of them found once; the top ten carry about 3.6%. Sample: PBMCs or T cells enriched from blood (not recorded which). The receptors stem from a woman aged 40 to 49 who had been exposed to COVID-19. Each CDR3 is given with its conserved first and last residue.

CDR3 protein: CASSVTGGANYGYTF
J gene: TRBJ1-2
V gene: TRBV9

CDR3 protein: CASSTRTEEAFF
J gene: TRBJ1-1
V gene: TRBV6-5

CDR3 protein: CSVDPDYGYTF
J gene: TRBJ1-2
V gene: TRBV29-1

CDR3 protein: CASSTVPPDNEQFF
J gene: TRBJ2-1
V gene: TRBV5-1

CDR3 protein: CASSPDGTSYGYTF
J gene: TRBJ1-2
V gene: TRBV7-9

CDR3 protein: CSVGQYGGGEAFF
J gene: TRBJ1-1
V gene: TRBV29-1

CDR3 protein: CASSLGSGGLGETGELFF
J gene: TRBJ2-2
V gene: TRBV7-8

CDR3 protein: CASSSIALTGYTF
J gene: TRBJ1-2
V gene: TRBV7-2

CDR3 protein: CASSLTGSDGELFF
J gene: TRBJ2-2
V gene: TRBV4-1

CDR3 protein: CASRSQGYGGYTF
J gene: TRBJ1-2
V gene: TRBV3-1/TRBV3-2

CDR3 protein: CASSQDSQGYQPQHF
J gene: TRBJ1-5
V gene: TRBV4-3

CDR3 protein: CASSLEGLNYGYTF
J gene: TRBJ1-2
V gene: TRBV5-1

CDR3 protein: CASSITGGTEAFF
J gene: TRBJ1-1
V gene: TRBV19

CDR3 protein: CASSLGGIYNEQFF
J gene: TRBJ2-1
V gene: TRBV7-3

CDR3 protein: CASSFSRERRTDTQYF
J gene: TRBJ2-3
V gene: TRBV7-2

CDR3 protein: CASSSLGGRGYNEQFF
J gene: TRBJ2-1
V gene: TRBV7-2

CDR3 protein: CAWEPGSYEQYF
J gene: TRBJ2-7
V gene: TRBV30

CDR3 protein: CASRESVYTEAFF
J gene: TRBJ1-1
V gene: TRBV4-2

CDR3 protein: CASSHRVDEQFF
J gene: TRBJ2-1
V gene: TRBV7-9

CDR3 protein: CASSLAQGAGGYTF
J gene: TRBJ1-2
V gene: TRBV5-5

CDR3 protein: CASSVEQGRAEAFF
J gene: TRBJ1-1
V gene: TRBV9

CDR3 protein: CASSQDRSHETGISYEQYF
J gene: TRBJ2-7
V gene: TRBV3-1/TRBV3-2

CDR3 protein: CASSPAGGRSYEQYF
J gene: TRBJ2-7
V gene: TRBV7-6

CDR3 protein: CASSLAGGANQETQYF
J gene: TRBJ2-5
V gene: TRBV7-2

CDR3 protein: CASIGGLVNTEAFF
J gene: TRBJ1-1
V gene: TRBV7-9

CDR3 protein: CSALDRAVGEQFF
J gene: TRBJ2-1
V gene: TRBV29-1

CDR3 protein: CASSFRTAEISGNTIYF
J gene: TRBJ1-3
V gene: TRBV4-2

CDR3 protein: CASRSPGTGNSPLHF
J gene: TRBJ1-6
V gene: TRBV28

CDR3 protein: CAAGGDQPQHF
J gene: TRBJ1-5
V gene: TRBV30

CDR3 protein: CASSLLGALSTDTQYF
J gene: TRBJ2-3
V gene: TRBV5-6

CDR3 protein: CASSSPARTYEQYF
J gene: TRBJ2-7
V gene: TRBV5-5

CDR3 protein: CYPTGSYEQYF
J gene: TRBJ2-7
V gene: TRBV13

CDR3 protein: CASSEGGGGYTF
J gene: TRBJ1-2
V gene: TRBV2

CDR3 protein: CASSLMGGEEHEQFF
J gene: TRBJ2-1
V gene: TRBV7-6

CDR3 protein: CASSLLPGRLGQPQHF
J gene: TRBJ1-5
V gene: TRBV5-1

CDR3 protein: CASSHREGTGGNYGYTF
J gene: TRBJ1-2
V gene: TRBV23-1

CDR3 protein: CASGWTDGGGAFF
J gene: TRBJ1-1
V gene: TRBV12-5

CDR3 protein: CASSLSQGEQPQHF
J gene: TRBJ1-5
V gene: TRBV5-5

CDR3 protein: CASSTWTIVGNTIYF
J gene: TRBJ1-3
V gene: TRBV11-2

CDR3 protein: CAISEKGQGGGYTF
J gene: TRBJ1-2
V gene: TRBV10-3

CDR3 protein: CASSSGQLSYNSPLHF
J gene: TRBJ1-6
V gene: TRBV5-1

CDR3 protein: CASSLAWGPMNTEAFF
J gene: TRBJ1-1
V gene: TRBV7-2

CDR3 protein: CASRGSDRSGNTIYF
J gene: TRBJ1-3
V gene: TRBV2

CDR3 protein: CASSYSGGLPRGGYTF
J gene: TRBJ1-2
V gene: TRBV6-5

CDR3 protein: CASFGDSFNQPQHF
J gene: TRBJ1-5
V gene: TRBV6-5

CDR3 protein: CSAEIQETQYF
J gene: TRBJ2-5
V gene: TRBV20-1

CDR3 protein: CASSLAGASNEQFF
J gene: TRBJ2-1
V gene: TRBV7-9

CDR3 protein: CASSPPPWAGEKLFF
J gene: TRBJ1-4
V gene: TRBV7-6

CDR3 protein: CASSLDQGGGNEQFF
J gene: TRBJ2-1
V gene: TRBV5-4

CDR3 protein: CASSQKYEQYF
J gene: TRBJ2-7
V gene: TRBV6-5

CDR3 protein: CASSLLASSYNEQFF
J gene: TRBJ2-1
V gene: TRBV27

CDR3 protein: CASRGALERQYF
J gene: TRBJ2-3
V gene: TRBV28

CDR3 protein: CASTAAGGSDTQYF
J gene: TRBJ2-3
V gene: TRBV5-1

CDR3 protein: CAAAGGREKLFF
J gene: TRBJ1-4
V gene: TRBV28

CDR3 protein: CSASSPSGGGVENIQYF
J gene: TRBJ2-4
V gene: TRBV20-1

CDR3 protein: CASSPMDGGILNTEAFF
J gene: TRBJ1-1
V gene: TRBV5-1

CDR3 protein: CATSDSSGGNEQFF
J gene: TRBJ2-1
V gene: TRBV24-1

CDR3 protein: CASSHRATGELFF
J gene: TRBJ2-2
V gene: TRBV27